These T cell receptor beta chains were read from a single sample in a study of cytomegalovirus exposure and HLA in healthy donors. Generated by immunoSEQ multiplex PCR, the TCRdb table keeps only in-frame clones and is missing some. The table includes 97,000 or so clones, approximately 71% detected once. Material: PBMCs. The receptor set was obtained from a male donor in good health and CMV-seropositive. Each CDR3 is given with its conserved first and last residue. A D gene is named only where the DNA matches it firmly. Clone size is given for some rows only: seen once, a few or many times, or a class if the clone is expanded.

>.|few|TRBV18|TRBJ2-7
TGTGCCAGCTCACCACCCACAGGGAACTACGAGCAGTACTTC
CASSPPTGNYEQYF
>TRBD2|.|TRBV20-1|TRBJ2-5
TGCAGTAGCGGGAGGGTAGAGACCCAGTACTTC
CSSGRVETQYF
>.|.|TRBV4-1|TRBJ1-1
TGCGCCAGCAGCAGATACGGACAGTTCAACACTGAAGCTTTCTTT
CASSRYGQFNTEAFF
>TRBD2|.|TRBV18|TRBJ2-1
TGTGCCAGCTCACGGACTAGCGGAGACTTTTCCTACAATGAGCAGTTCTTC
CASSRTSGDFSYNEQFF
>TRBD2|.|TRBV5-1|TRBJ2-5
TGCGCCAGCAGCTTACGAGCGGGAGTGGAAGAGACCCAGTACTTC
CASSLRAGVEETQYF
>TRBD1|.|TRBV4-3|TRBJ2-7
TGCGCCAGCAGCCAAAACCTTGCCGGGACAGGGGCCTTGGACAGCTCCTACGAGCAGTACTTC
CASSQNLAGTGALDSSYEQYF
>TRBD2|.|TRBV28|TRBJ2-2
TGTGCCAGCAGTTTAACGCAGGGCGGGAGTGGTGGGGAGCTGTTTTTT
CASSLTQGGSGGELFF
>TRBD2|few|TRBV4-2|TRBJ2-7
TGTGCCAGCAGCCAAGGACTAGCGGGGGCCTACGAGCAGTACTTC
CASSQGLAGAYEQYF
>.|.|TRBV11-2|TRBJ2-1
TGTGCCAGCAGCTTAGGCCTAAACAATGAGCAGTTCTTC
CASSLGLNNEQFF
>TRBD2|few|TRBV10-3|TRBJ2-3
TGTGCCATCAGTGAGTCTGGCGGGAGGGGCACAGATACGCAGTATTTT
CAISESGGRGTDTQYF
>.|.|TRBV5-1|TRBJ1-1
TGCGCCAGCGACCCCGGGGGAGGGACTGAAGCTTTCTTT
CASDPGGGTEAFF
>TRBD2|.|TRBV7-9|TRBJ2-2
TGTGCCAGCAGCTCCTCGGACAGCCCTAGCGGGAGGAAGGGGGAGCTGTTTTTT
CASSSSDSPSGRKGELFF
>.|.|TRBV27|TRBJ1-2
TGTGCCAGCAGTATTGACGGAGGATATGGCTACACCTTC
CASSIDGGYGYTF
>.|.|TRBV6-6|TRBJ1-5
TGTGCCAGCAGTTACGGGGGGGGGCAGCCCCAGCATTTT
CASSYGGGQPQHF
>.|.|TRBV13|TRBJ2-7
TGTGCCAGCAGCGCCCGAGAGGCCGACTACGAGCAGTACTTC
CASSAREADYEQYF
>TRBD1|.|TRBV7-8|TRBJ2-7
TGTGCCAGCAGCCATCCGGACAGGGGGGATCACTACGAGCAGTACTTC
CASSHPDRGDHYEQYF
>.|.|TRBV25-1|TRBJ2-1
TGTGCCAGCAACAGGTACAATGAGCAGTTCTTC
CASNRYNEQFF
>.|once|TRBV6-1|TRBJ1-2
TGTGCCAGCAGTGAAGAGGGTACAGGGAGAAGGGGCTACACCTTC
CASSEEGTGRRGYTF